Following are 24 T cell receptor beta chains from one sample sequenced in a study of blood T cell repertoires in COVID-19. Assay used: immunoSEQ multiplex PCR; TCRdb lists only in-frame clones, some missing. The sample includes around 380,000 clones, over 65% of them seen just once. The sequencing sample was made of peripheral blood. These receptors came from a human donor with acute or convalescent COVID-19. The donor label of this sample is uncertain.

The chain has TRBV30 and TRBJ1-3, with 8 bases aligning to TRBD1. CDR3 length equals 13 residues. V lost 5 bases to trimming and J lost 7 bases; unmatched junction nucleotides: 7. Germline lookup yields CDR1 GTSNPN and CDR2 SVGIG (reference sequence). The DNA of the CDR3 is TGTGCCTGGCTGCAGAGACAGGGGAACACCATATATTTT. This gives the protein CAWLQRQGNTIYF.

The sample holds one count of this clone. CDR3 sequence (DNA): TGTGCCAGCAGCCCTGGTTCAGCTAACTATGGCTACACCTTC. The encoded protein is CASSPGSANYGYTF. The V and J genes are TRBV3-1 (or the pseudogene TRBV3-2) and TRBJ1-2; D unclear. This CDR3 contains 14 residues. Germline assignment: CDR1 LGHDT and CDR2 YNNKEL (reference sequence). The germline V and J ends were trimmed by 4 bases and 0 bases, with 9 bases remaining between them.

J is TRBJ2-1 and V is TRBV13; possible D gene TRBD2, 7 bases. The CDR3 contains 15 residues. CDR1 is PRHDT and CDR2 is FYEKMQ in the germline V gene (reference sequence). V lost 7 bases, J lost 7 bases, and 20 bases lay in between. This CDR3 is CASTRDPGRGNEQFF. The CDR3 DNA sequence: TGTGCCAGCACCCGGGACCCGGGGAGGGGGAATGAGCAGTTCTTC.

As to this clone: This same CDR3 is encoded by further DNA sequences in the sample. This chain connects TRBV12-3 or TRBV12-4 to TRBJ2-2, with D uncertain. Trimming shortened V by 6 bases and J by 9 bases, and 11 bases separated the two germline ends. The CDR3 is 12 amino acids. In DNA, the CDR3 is TGTGCCAGCAGCAGTCGGGTTCGGGAGCTGTTTTTT. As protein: CASSSRVRELFF.

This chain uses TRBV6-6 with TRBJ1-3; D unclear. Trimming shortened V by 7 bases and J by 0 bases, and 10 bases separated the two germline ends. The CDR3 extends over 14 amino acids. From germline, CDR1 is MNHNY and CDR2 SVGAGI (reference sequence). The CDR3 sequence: CASTIGSSGNTIYF. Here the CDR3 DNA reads TGTGCCAGCACCATCGGTTCCTCTGGAAACACCATATATTTT.

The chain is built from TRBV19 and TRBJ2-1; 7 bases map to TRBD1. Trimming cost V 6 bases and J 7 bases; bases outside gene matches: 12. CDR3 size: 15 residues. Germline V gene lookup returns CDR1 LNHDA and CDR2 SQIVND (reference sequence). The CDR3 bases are TGTGCCAGTAGCATACAGGGGATCCCAAAAAATGAGCAGTTCTTC. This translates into CASSIQGIPKNEQFF.

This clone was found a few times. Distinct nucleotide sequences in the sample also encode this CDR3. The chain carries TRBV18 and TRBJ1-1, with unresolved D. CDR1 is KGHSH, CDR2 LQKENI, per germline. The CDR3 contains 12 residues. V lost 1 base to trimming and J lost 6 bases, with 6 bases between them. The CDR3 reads CASSPREAEAFF. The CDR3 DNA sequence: TGTGCCAGCTCACCACGAGAGGCTGAAGCTTTCTTT.

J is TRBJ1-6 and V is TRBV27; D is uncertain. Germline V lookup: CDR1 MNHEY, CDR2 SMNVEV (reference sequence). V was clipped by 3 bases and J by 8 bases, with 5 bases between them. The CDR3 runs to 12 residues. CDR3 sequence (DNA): TGTGCCAGCAGTTTGGGAGATTCACCCCTCCACTTT. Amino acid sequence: CASSLGDSPLHF.

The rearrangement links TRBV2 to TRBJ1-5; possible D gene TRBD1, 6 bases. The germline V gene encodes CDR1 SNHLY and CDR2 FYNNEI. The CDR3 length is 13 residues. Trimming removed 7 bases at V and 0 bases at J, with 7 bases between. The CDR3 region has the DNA TGTGCCAGCAAGGGGGATAGCAATCAGCCCCAGCATTTT. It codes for CASKGDSNQPQHF.

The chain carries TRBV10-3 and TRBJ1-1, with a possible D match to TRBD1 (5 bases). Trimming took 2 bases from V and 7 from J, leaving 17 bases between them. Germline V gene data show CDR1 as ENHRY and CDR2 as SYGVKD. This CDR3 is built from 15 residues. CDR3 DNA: TGTGCCATCAGTGAGCAGGGCCAAGGAGTAGGTGAAGCTTTCTTT. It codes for CAISEQGQGVGEAFF.

In DNA form, the CDR3 reads TGCGCCAGCAGTGAGCCGGGGTGGACCTCTCGGTCCGTGGGACAAAATATTCAGTTCTTC. It is translated as CASSEPGWTSRSVGQNIQFF. The J gene is TRBJ2-1, the V gene TRBV10-2, with D possibly matching TRBD1 (6 bases). This CDR3 has 20 residues. Trimming removed 2 bases from V and 13 bases from J, with 36 bases in between. CDR1 WSHSY and CDR2 SAAADI come from the germline V gene.

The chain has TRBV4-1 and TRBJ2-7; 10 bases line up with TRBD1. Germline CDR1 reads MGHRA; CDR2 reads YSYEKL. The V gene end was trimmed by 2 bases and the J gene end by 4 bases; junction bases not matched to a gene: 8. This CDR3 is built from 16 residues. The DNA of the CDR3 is TGCGCCAGCAGCCAAACCCCGGGACAGGGGAATTACGAGCAGTACTTC. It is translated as CASSQTPGQGNYEQYF.

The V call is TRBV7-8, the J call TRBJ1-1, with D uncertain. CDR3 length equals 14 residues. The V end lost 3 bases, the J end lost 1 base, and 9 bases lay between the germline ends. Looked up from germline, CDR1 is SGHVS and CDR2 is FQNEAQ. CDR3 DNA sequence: TGTGCCAGCAGCTTTGGGGAGAGGAACACTGAAGCTTTCTTT. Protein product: CASSFGERNTEAFF. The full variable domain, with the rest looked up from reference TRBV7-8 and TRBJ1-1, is GAGVSQSPRYKVAKRGQDVALRCDPISGHVSLFWYQQALGQGPEFLTYFQNEAQLDKSGLPSDRFFAERPEGSVSTLKIQRTQQEDSAVYLCASSFGERNTEAFFGQGTRLTVV.

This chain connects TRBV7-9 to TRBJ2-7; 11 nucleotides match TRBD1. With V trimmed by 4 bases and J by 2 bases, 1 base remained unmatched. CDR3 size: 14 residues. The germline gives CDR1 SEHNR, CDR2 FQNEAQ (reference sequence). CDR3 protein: CASSWGQGAYEQYF. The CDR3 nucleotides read TGTGCCAGCAGCTGGGGACAGGGGGCCTACGAGCAGTACTTC.

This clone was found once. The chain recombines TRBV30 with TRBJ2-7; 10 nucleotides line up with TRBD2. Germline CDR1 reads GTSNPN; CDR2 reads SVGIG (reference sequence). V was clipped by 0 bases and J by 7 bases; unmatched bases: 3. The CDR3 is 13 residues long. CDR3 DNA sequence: TGTGCCTGGAGTGTACAACTAGCGGGGGAGCAGTACTTC. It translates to CAWSVQLAGEQYF.

The CDR3 is CAWSDPPDRVNQPQHF. The CDR3 region has the DNA TGTGCCTGGAGTGACCCTCCGGACAGAGTCAATCAGCCCCAGCATTTT. V is TRBV30 and J is TRBJ1-5; D possibly corresponds to TRBD1 (6 bases). Germline V gene lookup returns CDR1 GTSNPN and CDR2 SVGIG (reference sequence). V lost 1 base to trimming and J lost 3 bases, with 16 bases between them. The CDR3 is 16 residues long.

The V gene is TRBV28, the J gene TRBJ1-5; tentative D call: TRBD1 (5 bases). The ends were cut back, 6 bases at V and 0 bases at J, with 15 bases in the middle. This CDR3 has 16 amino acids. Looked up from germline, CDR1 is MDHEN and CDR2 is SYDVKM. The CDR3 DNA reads TGTGCCAGCAGCTCTAGGGGCGGCGGTAGCAATCAGCCCCAGCATTTT. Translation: CASSSRGGGSNQPQHF.

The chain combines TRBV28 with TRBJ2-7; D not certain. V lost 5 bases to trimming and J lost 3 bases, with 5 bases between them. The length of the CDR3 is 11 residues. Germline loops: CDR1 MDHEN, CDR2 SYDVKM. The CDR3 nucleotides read TGTGCCAGCAGTCCTTACTACGAGCAGTACTTC. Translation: CASSPYYEQYF.

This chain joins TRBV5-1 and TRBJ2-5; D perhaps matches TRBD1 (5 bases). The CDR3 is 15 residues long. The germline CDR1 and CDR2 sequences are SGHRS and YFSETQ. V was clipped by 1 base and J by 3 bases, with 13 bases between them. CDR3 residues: CASSLTGINKETQYF. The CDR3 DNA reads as TGCGCCAGCAGCTTGACAGGCATCAACAAAGAGACCCAGTACTTC.

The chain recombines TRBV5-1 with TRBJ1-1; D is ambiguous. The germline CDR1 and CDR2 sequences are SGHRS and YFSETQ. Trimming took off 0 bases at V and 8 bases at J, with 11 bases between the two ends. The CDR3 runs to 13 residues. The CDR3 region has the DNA TGCGCCAGCAGCTTGGGTCCAGTTTCGGAAGCTTTCTTT. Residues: CASSLGPVSEAFF.

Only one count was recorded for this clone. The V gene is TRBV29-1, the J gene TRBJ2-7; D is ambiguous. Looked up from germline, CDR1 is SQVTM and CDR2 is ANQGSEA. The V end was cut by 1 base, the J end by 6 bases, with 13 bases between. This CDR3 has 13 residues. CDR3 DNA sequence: TGCAGCGTTGAAGCCGCCGGAGTGGGCGAGCAGTACTTC. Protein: CSVEAAGVGEQYF.

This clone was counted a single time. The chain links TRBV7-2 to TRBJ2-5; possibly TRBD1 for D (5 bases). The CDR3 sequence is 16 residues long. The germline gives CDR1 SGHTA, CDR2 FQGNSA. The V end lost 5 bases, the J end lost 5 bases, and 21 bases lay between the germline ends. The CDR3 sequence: CASSPGGRVMAETQYF. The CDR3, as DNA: TGTGCCAGCAGCCCAGGCGGCAGGGTGATGGCGGAGACCCAGTACTTC.

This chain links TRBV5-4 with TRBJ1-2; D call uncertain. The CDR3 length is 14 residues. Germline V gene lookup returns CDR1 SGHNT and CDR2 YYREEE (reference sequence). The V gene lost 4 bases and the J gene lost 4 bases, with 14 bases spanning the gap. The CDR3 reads CASSDSDSIYGYTF. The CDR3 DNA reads TGTGCCAGCAGCGACTCCGATAGCATCTATGGCTACACCTTC.

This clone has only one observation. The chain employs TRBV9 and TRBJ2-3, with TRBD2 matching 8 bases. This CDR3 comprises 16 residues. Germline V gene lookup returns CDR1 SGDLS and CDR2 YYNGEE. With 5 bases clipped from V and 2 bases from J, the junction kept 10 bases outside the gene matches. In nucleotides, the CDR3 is TGTGCCAGCAGTCCAAGTAGCGGGATCTTCACAGATACGCAGTATTTT. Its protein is CASSPSSGIFTDTQYF.